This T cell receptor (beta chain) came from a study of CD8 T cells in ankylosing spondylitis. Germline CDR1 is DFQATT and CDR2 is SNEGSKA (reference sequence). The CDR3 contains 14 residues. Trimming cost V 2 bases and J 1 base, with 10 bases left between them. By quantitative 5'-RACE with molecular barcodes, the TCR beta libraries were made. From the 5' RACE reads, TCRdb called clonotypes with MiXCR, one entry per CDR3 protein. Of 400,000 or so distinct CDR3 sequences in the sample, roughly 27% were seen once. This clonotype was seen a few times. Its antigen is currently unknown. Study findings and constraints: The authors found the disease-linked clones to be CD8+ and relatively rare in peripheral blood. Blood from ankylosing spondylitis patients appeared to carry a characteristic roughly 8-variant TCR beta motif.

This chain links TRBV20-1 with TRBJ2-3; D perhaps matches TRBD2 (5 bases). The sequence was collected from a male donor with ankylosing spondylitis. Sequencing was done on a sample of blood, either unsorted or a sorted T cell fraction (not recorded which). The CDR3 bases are TGCAGTGCTAGAAACCTAGCTGGCACAGATACGCAGTATTTT. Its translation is CSARNLAGTDTQYF.